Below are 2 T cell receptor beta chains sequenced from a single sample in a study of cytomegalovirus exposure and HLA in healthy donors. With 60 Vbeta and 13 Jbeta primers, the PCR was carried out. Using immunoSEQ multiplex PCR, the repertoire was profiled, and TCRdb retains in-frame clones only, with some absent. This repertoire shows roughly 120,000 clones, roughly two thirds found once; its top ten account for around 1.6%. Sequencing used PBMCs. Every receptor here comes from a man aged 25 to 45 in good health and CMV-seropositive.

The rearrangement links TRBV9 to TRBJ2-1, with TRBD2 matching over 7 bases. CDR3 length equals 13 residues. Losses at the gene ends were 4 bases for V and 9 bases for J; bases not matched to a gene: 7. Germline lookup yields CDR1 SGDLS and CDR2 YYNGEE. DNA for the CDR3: TGTGCCAGCAGCTCAGGCGGGGGTAGTGAGCAGTTCTTC. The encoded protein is CASSSGGGSEQFF.

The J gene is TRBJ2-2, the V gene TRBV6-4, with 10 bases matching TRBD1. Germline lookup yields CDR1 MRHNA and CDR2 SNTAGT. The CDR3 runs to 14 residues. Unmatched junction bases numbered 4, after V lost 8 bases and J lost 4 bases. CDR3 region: CASGTGETTGELFF. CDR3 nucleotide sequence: TGTGCCAGCGGGACAGGGGAGACCACCGGGGAGCTGTTTTTT.